Reported below is one T cell receptor beta chain. Its cognate antigen is unknown. Treatment indicated: roughly 19 received Ad26.COV2.S at low or high dose, single or two shots; 5 received placebo; per-sample allocation not given. Following the first vaccine or placebo injection, samples were taken on day 63. The assay was immunoSEQ multiplex PCR, and TCRdb's table has in-frame clones only and misses some. The sample contains nearly 400,000 clones, about nine tenths of which appear only once. This sample stems from a study of Ad26.COV2.S vaccination and SARS-CoV-2 variants. Study as a whole: Ad26.COV2.S given intramuscularly, once or twice 56 days apart. Points from the study as a whole: Placebo recipients showed lower spike-specific TCR breadth than vaccinees. It was reported that spike-specific CD8+ and CD4+ T cell responses were substantially broad after vaccination.

The material was peripheral blood, obtained in a trial of Ad26.COV2.S vaccine versus placebo. The clonotype originates from a person between 18 and 59 years old who received the Ad26.COV2.S COVID-19 vaccine or a placebo.

CDR3 loop: CASSSQWGRGDYEQYF. The DNA of the CDR3 is TGTGCCAGCAGCTCTCAATGGGGGCGGGGGGACTACGAGCAGTACTTC. The chain combines TRBV5-4 with TRBJ2-7; the match to TRBD2 covers 8 bases. Germline CDR1 and CDR2: SGHNT and YYREEE (reference sequence). This CDR3 is 16 amino acids long. V lost 3 bases and J lost 3; bases outside the gene matches: 11.